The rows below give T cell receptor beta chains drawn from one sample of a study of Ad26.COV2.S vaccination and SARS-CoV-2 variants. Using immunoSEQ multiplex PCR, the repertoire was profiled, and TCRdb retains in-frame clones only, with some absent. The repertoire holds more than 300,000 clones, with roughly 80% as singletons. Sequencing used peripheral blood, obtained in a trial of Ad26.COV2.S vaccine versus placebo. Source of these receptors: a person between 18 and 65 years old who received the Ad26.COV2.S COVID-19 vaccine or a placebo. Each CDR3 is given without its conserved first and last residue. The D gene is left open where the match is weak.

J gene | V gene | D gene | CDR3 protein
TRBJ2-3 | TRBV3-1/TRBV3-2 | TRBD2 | ASRPSGGVDTQY
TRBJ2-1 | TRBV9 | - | ASSVAGSGIYNEQF
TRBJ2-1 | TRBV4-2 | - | ASSQDPDSRMGEQF
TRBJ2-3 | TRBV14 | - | ASSHSGLATQY
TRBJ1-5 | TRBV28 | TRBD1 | ASSLGGGQQPQH
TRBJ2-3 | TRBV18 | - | ASSLRANTDTQY
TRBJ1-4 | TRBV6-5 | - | ASALGPSREKLF
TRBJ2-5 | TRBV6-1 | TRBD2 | ASSDDLGLAGGVPREAQY
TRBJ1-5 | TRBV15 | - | ATSRDSTGFGNQPQH
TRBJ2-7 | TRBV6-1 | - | ASSEGGSYYEQY
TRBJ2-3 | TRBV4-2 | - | ASSQERGGQDTQY
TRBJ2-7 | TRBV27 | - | ASSRTELAYEQY
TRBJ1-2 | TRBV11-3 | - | ASSGRDGYNYGYT
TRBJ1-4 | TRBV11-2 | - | ASSPGRSNEKLF
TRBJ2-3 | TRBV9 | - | ASSPMGGTDTQY
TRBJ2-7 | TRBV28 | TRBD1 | ASRVTGQGYEQY
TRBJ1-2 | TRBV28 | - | ASSIGVGDYGYT
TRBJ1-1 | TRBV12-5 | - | ASGLETNLNTEAF
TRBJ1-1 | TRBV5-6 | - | ASSLGPNTEAF
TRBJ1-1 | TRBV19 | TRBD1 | ASSRSRQGWDTEAF
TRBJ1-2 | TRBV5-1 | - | ASSLEGDYGYT
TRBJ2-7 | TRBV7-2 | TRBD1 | ASSGRRQGYEQY
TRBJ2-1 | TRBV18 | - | ASSPTTYNEQF
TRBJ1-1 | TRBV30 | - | AWSVVSLQGNTEAF
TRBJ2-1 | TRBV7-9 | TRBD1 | ASGKDRGLGNEQF
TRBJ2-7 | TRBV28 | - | ASSPRQAYEQY
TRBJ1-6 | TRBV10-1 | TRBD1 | ASSEWEGAPEWGFGDSPLH
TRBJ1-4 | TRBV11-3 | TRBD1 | ASSLVNRGRLF
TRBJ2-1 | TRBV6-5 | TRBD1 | ASSYRTGQGYNEQF
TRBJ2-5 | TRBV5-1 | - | ASSLGVRETQY
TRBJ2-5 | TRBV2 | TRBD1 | ASNSQGALETQY
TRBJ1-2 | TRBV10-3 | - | AISERRGDYGYT
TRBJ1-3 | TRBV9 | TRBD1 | ASSLTGPGNTIY
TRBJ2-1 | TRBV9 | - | ASSVEANPPANEQF
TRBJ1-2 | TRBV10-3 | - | AISESGRGPSYGYT
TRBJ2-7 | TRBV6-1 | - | ASSELLPLIDGEREQY
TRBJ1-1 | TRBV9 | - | ASSVGGAAVPMNTEAF
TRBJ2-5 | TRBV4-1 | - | ASSQVLGVGETQY
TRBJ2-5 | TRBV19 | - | ASSIFGDSWDGTQY
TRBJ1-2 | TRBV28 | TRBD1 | ASSRDRAGGYT